The entry that follows covers one T cell receptor beta chain sequence. The target antigen is unknown. TCRdb's table, derived via immunoSEQ multiplex PCR, lists solely in-frame clones and lacks some. The sample includes roughly 680,000 clones, around 90% of them seen just once. This record comes from a study of Ad26.COV2.S vaccination and SARS-CoV-2 variants. This sample's treatment: some 20 received Ad26.COV2.S at low or high dose, single or two shots; several received placebo; per-sample allocation not given. Sampling was done on day 63 after the first vaccine or placebo injection. This CDR3 has 14 amino acids. Germline V gives CDR1 SNHLY, CDR2 FYNNEI. V dropped 6 bases and J dropped 5; count of bases not matched to a gene: 8. Study observations and caveats: Participants given vaccine showed non-spike TCR breadth similar to that of placebo recipients.

The receptor comes from a person between 18 and 65 years old who received the Ad26.COV2.S COVID-19 vaccine or a placebo. The material was peripheral blood, obtained in a trial of Ad26.COV2.S vaccine versus placebo. The chain uses TRBV2 and TRBJ2-3; TRBD2 agrees at 7 bases. In DNA form, the CDR3 reads TGTGCCAGCAGGGCGGGAGTTAAGGGAGATACGCAGTATTTT. Translation gives CASRAGVKGDTQYF.